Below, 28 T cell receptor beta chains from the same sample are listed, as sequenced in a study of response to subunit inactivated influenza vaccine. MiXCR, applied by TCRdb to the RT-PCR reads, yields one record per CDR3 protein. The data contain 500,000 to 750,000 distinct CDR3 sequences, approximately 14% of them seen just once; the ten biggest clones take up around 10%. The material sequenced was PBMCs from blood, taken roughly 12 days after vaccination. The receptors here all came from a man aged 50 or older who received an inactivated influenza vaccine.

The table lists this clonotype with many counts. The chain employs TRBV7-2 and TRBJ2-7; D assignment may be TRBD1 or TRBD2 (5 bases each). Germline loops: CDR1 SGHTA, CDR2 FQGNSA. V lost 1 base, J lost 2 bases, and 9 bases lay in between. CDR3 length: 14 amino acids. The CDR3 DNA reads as TGTGCCAGCAGCTTAGATGGGGGACCCTACGAGCAGTACTTC. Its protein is CASSLDGGPYEQYF.

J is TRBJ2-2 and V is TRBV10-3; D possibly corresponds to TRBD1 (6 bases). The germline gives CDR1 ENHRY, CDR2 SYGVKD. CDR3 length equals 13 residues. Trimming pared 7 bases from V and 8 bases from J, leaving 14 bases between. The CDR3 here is CAINSQGAGELFF. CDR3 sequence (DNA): TGTGCCATCAACTCACAGGGTGCAGGGGAGCTGTTTTTT.

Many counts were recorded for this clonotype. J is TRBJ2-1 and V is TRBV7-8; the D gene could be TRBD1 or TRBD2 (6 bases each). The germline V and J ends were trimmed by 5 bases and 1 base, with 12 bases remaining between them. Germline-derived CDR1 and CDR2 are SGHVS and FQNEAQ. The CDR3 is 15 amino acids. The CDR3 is CASSPVGGSYNEQFF. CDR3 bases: TGTGCCAGCAGCCCCGTAGGGGGGTCCTACAATGAGCAGTTCTTC.

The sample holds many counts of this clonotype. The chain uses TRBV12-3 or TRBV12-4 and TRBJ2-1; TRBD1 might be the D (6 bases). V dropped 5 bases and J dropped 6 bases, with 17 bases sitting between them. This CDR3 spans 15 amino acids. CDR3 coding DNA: TGTGCCAGCAGTCTACCCAACAGGGCAACCAATGAGCAGTTCTTC. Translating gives CASSLPNRATNEQFF.

The DNA of the CDR3 is TGTGCCAGCAGTTCCCTCATCGGGACAGAACGCTCCTACGAGCAGTACTTC. Amino acids: CASSSLIGTERSYEQYF. The J gene is TRBJ2-7, the V gene TRBV28, with 7 positions matching TRBD1. The CDR3 is made up of 17 amino acids. J lost 0 bases, V lost 4 bases, and 12 bases had no gene match. Per the germline V gene, CDR1 is MDHEN and CDR2 is SYDVKM.

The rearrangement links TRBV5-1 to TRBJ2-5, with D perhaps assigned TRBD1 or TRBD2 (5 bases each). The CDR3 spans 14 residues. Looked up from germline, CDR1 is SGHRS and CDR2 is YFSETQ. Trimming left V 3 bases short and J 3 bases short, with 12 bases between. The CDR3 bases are TGCGCCAGCAGCTGGGGACGGGAAAAAGAGACCCAGTACTTC. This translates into CASSWGREKETQYF.

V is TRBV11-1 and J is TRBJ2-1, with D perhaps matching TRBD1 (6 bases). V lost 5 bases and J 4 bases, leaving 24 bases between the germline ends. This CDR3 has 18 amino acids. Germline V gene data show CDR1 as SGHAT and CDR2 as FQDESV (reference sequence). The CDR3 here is CASSPMTPQGNKYNEQFF. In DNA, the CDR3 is TGTGCCAGCAGCCCCATGACCCCACAGGGAAATAAATACAATGAGCAGTTCTTC.

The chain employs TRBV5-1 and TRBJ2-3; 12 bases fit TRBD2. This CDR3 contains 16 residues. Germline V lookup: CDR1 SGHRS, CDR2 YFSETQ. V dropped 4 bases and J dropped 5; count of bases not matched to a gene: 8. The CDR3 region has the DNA TGCGCCAGCAGCAAGACTAGCGGGGGTCGGGGAGATACGCAGTATTTT. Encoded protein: CASSKTSGGRGDTQYF.

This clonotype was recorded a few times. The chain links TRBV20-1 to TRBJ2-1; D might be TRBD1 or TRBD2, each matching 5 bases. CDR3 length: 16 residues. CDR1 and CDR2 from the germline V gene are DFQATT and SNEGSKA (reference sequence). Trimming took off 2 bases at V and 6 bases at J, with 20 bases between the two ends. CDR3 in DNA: TGCAGTGCTAGACCCGCCGGGGCAGTAGGGGCCAATGAGCAGTTCTTC. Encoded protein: CSARPAGAVGANEQFF.

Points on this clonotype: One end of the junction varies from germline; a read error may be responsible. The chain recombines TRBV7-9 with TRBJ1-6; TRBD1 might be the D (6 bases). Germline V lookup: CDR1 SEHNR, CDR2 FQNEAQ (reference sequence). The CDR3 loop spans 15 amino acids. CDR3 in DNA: TGTGCCAGCAGCTTAGCGAACAGGGCCAATTCACCCCTCTACTTT. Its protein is CASSLANRANSPLYF. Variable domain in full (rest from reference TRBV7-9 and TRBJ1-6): DTGVSQNPRHKITKRGQNVTFRCDPISEHNRLYWYRQTLGQGPEFLTYFQNEAQLEKSRLLSDRFSAERPKGSFSTLEIQRTEQGDSAMYLCASSLANRANSPLYFGNGTRLTVT.

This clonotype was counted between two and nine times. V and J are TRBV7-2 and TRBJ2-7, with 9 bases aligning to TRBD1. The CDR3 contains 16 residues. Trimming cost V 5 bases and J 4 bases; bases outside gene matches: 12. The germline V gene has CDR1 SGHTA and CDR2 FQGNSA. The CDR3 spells CASSITGTGRSYEQYF. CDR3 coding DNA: TGTGCCAGCAGCATTACCGGGACAGGGAGGTCGTACGAGCAGTACTTC.

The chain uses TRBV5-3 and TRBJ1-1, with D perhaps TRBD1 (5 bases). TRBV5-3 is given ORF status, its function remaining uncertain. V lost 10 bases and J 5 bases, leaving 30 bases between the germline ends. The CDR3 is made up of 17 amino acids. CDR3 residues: CAGPVVATAYLKTEAFF. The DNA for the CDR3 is TGTGCCGGACCTGTGGTGGCGACAGCTTATTTAAAGACTGAAGCTTTCTTT.

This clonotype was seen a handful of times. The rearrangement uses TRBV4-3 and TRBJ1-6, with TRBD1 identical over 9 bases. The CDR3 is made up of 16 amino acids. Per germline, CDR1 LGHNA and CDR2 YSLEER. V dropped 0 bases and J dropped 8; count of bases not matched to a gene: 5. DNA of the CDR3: TGCGCCAGCAGCCAAGATAGGGACAGGGACTATTCACCCCTCCACTTT. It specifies CASSQDRDRDYSPLHF.

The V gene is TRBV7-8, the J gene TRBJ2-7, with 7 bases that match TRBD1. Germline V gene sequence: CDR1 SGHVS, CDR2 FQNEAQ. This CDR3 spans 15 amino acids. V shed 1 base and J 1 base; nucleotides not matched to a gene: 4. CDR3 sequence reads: CASSLDLGQSYEQYF. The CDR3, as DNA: TGTGCCAGCAGCTTAGATTTGGGACAGTCCTACGAGCAGTACTTC.

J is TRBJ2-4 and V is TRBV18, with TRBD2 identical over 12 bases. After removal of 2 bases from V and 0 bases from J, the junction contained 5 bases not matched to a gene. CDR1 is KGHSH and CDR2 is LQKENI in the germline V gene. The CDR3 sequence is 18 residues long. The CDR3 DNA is TGTGCCAGCTCACCAAGGGGGACTAGCGGGCTAGCCAAAAACATTCAGTACTTC. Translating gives CASSPRGTSGLAKNIQYF.

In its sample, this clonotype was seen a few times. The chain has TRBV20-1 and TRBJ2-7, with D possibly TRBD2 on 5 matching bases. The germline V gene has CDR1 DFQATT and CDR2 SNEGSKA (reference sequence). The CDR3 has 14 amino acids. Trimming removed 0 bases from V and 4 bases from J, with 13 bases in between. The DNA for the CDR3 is TGCAGTGCTAGAGATAAGCTAGCAGCATACGAGCAGTACTTC. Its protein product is CSARDKLAAYEQYF.

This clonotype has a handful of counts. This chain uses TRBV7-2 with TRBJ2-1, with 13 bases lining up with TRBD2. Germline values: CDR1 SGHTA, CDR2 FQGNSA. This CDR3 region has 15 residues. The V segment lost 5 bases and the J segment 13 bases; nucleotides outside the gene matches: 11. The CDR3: CASSITWTSGSIQFF. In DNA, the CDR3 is TGTGCCAGCAGCATAACTTGGACTAGCGGGAGTATTCAGTTCTTC.

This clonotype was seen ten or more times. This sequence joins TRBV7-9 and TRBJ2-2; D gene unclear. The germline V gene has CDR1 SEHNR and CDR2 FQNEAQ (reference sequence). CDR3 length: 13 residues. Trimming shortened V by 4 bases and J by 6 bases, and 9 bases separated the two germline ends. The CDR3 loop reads CASSSVWAGELFF. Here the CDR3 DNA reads TGTGCCAGCAGCTCCGTGTGGGCCGGGGAGCTGTTTTTT.

The CDR3 coding sequence is TGCAGTGCCAGAACCAGGGGCGCTGGAAACACCATATATTTT. Translation gives CSARTRGAGNTIYF. V usage is TRBV20-1 and J usage is TRBJ1-3; weak D call: TRBD1 (6 bases). This CDR3 comprises 14 residues. CDR1 DFQATT and CDR2 SNEGSKA come from the germline V gene (reference sequence). Trimming cost V 6 bases and J 2 bases, with 14 bases left between them.

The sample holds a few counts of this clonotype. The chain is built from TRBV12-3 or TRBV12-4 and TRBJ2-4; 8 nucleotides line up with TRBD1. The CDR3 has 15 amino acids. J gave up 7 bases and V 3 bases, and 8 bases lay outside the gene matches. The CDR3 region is CASSFTGGRENIQYF. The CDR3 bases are TGTGCCAGCAGTTTTACAGGGGGTCGTGAGAACATTCAGTACTTC.

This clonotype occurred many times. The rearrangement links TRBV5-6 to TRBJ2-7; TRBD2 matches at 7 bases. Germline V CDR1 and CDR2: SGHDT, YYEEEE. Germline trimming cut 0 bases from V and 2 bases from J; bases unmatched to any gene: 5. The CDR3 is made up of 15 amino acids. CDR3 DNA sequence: TGTGCCAGCAGCTTGGGCGGGAGTGCAACCTACGAGCAGTACTTC. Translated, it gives CASSLGGSATYEQYF.

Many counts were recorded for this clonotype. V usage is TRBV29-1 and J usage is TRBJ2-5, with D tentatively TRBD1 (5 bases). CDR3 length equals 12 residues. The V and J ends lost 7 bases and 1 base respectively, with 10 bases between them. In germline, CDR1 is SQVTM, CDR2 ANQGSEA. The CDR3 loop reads CSGQLSQETQYF. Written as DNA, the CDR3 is TGCAGCGGACAGCTGAGCCAAGAGACCCAGTACTTC. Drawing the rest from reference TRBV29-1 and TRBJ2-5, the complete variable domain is SAVISQKPSRDICQRGTSLTIQCQVDSQVTMMFWYRQQPGQSLTLIATANQGSEATYESGFVIDKFPISRPNLTFSTLTVSNMSPEDSSIYLCSGQLSQETQYFGPGTRLLVL.

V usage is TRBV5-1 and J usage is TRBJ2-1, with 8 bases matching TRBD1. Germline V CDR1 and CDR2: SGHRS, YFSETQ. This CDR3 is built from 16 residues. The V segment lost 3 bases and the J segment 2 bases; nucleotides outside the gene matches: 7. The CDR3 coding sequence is TGCGCCAGCAGCTCCTCCGGGACAGGTACCTACAATGAGCAGTTCTTC. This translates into CASSSSGTGTYNEQFF.

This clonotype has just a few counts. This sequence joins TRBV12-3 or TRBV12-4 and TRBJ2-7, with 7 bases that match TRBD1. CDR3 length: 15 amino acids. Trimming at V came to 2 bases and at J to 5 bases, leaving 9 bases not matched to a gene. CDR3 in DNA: TGTGCCAGCAGTTTATCCGACAGGGTGGGGCACGAGCAGTACTTC. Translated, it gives CASSLSDRVGHEQYF.

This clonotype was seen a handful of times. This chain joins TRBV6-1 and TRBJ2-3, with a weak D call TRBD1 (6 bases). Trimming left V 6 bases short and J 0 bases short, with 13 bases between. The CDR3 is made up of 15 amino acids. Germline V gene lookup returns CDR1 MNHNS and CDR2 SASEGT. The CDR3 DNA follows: TGTGCCAGCAGGCCGACAGGTGAAAGCACAGATACGCAGTATTTT. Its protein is CASRPTGESTDTQYF.

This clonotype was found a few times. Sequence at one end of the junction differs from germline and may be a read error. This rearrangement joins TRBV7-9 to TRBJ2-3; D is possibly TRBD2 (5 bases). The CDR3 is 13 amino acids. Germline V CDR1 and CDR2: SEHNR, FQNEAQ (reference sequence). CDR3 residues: CVSGLRNTDTQYF. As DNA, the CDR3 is TGTGTCAGCGGTTTACGGAACACAGATACGCAGTATTTT.

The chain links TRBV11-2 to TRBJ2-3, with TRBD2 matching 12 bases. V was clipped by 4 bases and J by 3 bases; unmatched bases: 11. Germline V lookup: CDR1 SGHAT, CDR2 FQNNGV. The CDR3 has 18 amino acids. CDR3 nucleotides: TGTGCCAGCAGCTCCCAGCCTAGCGGGGGGGCGGTGACAGATACGCAGTATTTT. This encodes CASSSQPSGGAVTDTQYF. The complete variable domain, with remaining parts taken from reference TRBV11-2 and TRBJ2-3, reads EAGVAQSPRYKIIEKRQSVAFWCNPISGHATLYWYQQILGQGPKLLIQFQNNGVVDDSQLPKDRFSAERLKGVDSTLKIQPAKLEDSAVYLCASSSQPSGGAVTDTQYFGPGTRLTVL.

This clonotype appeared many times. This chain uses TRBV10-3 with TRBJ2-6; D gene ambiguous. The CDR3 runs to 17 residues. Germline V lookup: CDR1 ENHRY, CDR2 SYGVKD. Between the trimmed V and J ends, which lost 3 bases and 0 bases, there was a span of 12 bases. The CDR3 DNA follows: TGTGCCATCAGTGAAGGAATCCCTCCCTCTGGGGCCAACGTCCTGACTTTC. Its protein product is CAISEGIPPSGANVLTF.